This T cell receptor beta chain was sequenced during a study of cytomegalovirus exposure and HLA in healthy donors. The PCR employed 60 Vbeta primers together with 13 Jbeta primers. Only in-frame clones appear in the TCRdb table, and some are missing; sequencing was by immunoSEQ multiplex PCR. The sample totals tens of thousands of clones. The CDR3 runs to 13 residues. After removal of 5 bases from V and 11 bases from J, the junction contained 8 bases not matched to a gene. Germline V gene lookup returns CDR1 MNHEY and CDR2 SMNVEV (reference sequence). This receptor was identified in a woman aged 40 to 50 in good health and CMV-seropositive. Sequencing used PBMCs. The J gene is TRBJ1-4, the V gene TRBV27; TRBD1 matches 7 bases. The CDR3 nucleotides are TGTGCCAGCAGTGAGGGGGCCACATCGAAACTGTTTTTT. Translating gives CASSEGATSKLFF. The full variable domain, its missing parts supplied by reference TRBV27 and TRBJ1-4, is EAQVTQNPRYLITVTGKKLTVTCSQNMNHEYMSWYRQDPGLGLRQIYYSMNVEVTDKGDVPEGYKVSRKEKRNFPLILESPSPNQTSLYFCASSEGATSKLFFGSGTQLSVL.